These 21 T cell receptor beta chains were sequenced from one sample in a study of cytomegalovirus exposure and HLA in healthy donors. The PCR employed 60 Vbeta primers together with 13 Jbeta primers. The data were produced by immunoSEQ multiplex PCR, yet TCRdb's version contains in-frame clones alone and is incomplete. Of 90,000 to 100,000 clones listed, around 74% are singletons. The sequencing input was PBMCs. These receptors came from a man in his forties in good health and CMV-seropositive.

The chain is built from TRBV6-5 and TRBJ2-7; 7 bases match TRBD1. Germline CDR1 MNHEY, CDR2 SVGAGI. With 5 bases clipped from V and 2 bases from J, the junction kept 6 bases outside the gene matches. The CDR3 is made up of 14 amino acids. The CDR3 bases are TGTGCCAGCAGTACCCTGACAGGGACCTACGAGCAGTACTTC. Its protein product is CASSTLTGTYEQYF.

The V gene is TRBV10-3, the J gene TRBJ1-2; D unresolved. The CDR3 totals 14 residues. Germline V gene sequence: CDR1 ENHRY, CDR2 SYGVKD. The V gene lost 3 bases and the J gene lost 0 bases, with 8 bases spanning the gap. CDR3 sequence (DNA): TGTGCCATCAGTGAAGTAGGAGCTAACTATGGCTACACCTTC. This codes for CAISEVGANYGYTF.

The chain is built from TRBV4-2 and TRBJ1-4; TRBD1 matches 8 bases. There are 15 residues in the CDR3. The V segment lost 4 bases and the J segment 5 bases; nucleotides outside the gene matches: 6. Germline-derived CDR1 and CDR2 are LGHNA and YNFKEQ. CDR3: CASSPQGAMNEKLFF. CDR3 DNA sequence: TGTGCCAGCAGCCCCCAGGGGGCGATGAATGAAAAACTGTTTTTT.

This rearrangement joins TRBV27 to TRBJ2-6; D not certain. Germline V lookup: CDR1 MNHEY, CDR2 SMNVEV (reference sequence). The CDR3 runs to 15 residues. Trimming took 0 bases from V and 0 from J, leaving 3 bases between them. The CDR3 is CASSLSGSGANVLTF. CDR3 DNA: TGTGCCAGCAGTTTATCCGGCTCTGGGGCCAACGTCCTGACTTTC.

This CDR3 reads CASSPGTGKVYEQYF. In nucleotides, the CDR3 is TGCGCCAGCAGCCCAGGGACAGGGAAGGTCTACGAGCAGTACTTC. The genes are TRBV4-3 and TRBJ2-5; 9 nucleotides line up with TRBD1. The J call may be incorrect, as the DNA end agrees better with TRBJ2-7. The V gene's germline CDR1 is LGHNA and CDR2 YSLEER. The CDR3 length is 15 residues.

The CDR3 sequence: CASSQGGGGWQETQYF. CDR3 nucleotide sequence: TGTGCCAGCAGTCAGGGTGGCGGGGGGTGGCAAGAGACCCAGTACTTC. V is TRBV7-3 and J is TRBJ2-5, with 8 bases lining up with TRBD2. Trimming at V came to 6 bases and at J to 2 bases, leaving 11 bases not matched to a gene. The CDR3 covers 16 residues. Germline V gene sequence: CDR1 SGHTA, CDR2 FQGTGA.

This clone was recorded a few times. This chain uses TRBV11-2 with TRBJ2-1; D ambiguous. The CDR3 is 16 amino acids. Germline loops: CDR1 SGHAT, CDR2 FQNNGV. V was shortened by 5 bases and J by 0 bases, with 14 bases between the two germline ends. CDR3 DNA sequence: TGTGCCAGCAGCGCCACCCGGTCCCGCTCCTACAATGAGCAGTTCTTC. Translated, it gives CASSATRSRSYNEQFF.

V is TRBV15 and J is TRBJ2-5; TRBD2 matches at 9 bases. The germline CDR1 and CDR2 sequences are LNHNV and YYDKDF (reference sequence). This CDR3 contains 15 residues. The junction had 7 bases not matched to a gene; V was cut back by 5 bases and J by 3 bases. The CDR3 sequence: CATSGPRGGKETQYF. The CDR3 DNA reads as TGTGCCACCAGCGGACCGCGGGGGGGGAAAGAGACCCAGTACTTC. Filled out from reference TRBV15 and TRBJ2-5, the complete variable domain reads DAMVIQNPRYQVTQFGKPVTLSCSQTLNHNVMYWYQQKSSQAPKLLFHYYDKDFNNEADTPDNFQSRRPNTSFCFLDIRSPGLGDTAMYLCATSGPRGGKETQYFGPGTRLLVL.

This clone turned up a few times. This chain joins TRBV11-2 and TRBJ2-5; no clear D. With 5 bases removed from V and 2 bases from J, the gap between germline ends came to 9 bases. This CDR3 has 13 amino acids. Germline lookup yields CDR1 SGHAT and CDR2 FQNNGV. The CDR3 reads CASSGNPQETQYF. The CDR3 region has the DNA TGTGCCAGCAGCGGCAACCCTCAAGAGACCCAGTACTTC. The full variable domain, in which reference TRBV11-2 and TRBJ2-5 provide the parts outside the CDR3, is EAGVAQSPRYKIIEKRQSVAFWCNPISGHATLYWYQQILGQGPKLLIQFQNNGVVDDSQLPKDRFSAERLKGVDSTLKIQPAKLEDSAVYLCASSGNPQETQYFGPGTRLLVL.

The chain is built from TRBV2 and TRBJ2-7; D is possibly TRBD1 (5 bases). The CDR3 loop spans 13 amino acids. Germline V gene data show CDR1 as SNHLY and CDR2 as FYNNEI. The V gene lost 4 bases and the J gene lost 5 bases, with 12 bases spanning the gap. CDR3 nucleotide sequence: TGTGCCAGCAGTGTATGGCAGGGCCACGAGCAGTACTTC. Amino acids: CASSVWQGHEQYF. Complete variable domain (other parts from reference TRBV2 and TRBJ2-7): EPEVTQTPSHQVTQMGQEVILRCVPISNHLYFYWYRQILGQKVEFLVSFYNNEISEKSEIFDDQFSVERPDGSNFTLKIRSTKLEDSAMYFCASSVWQGHEQYFGPGTRLTVT.

The V call is TRBV11-2, the J call TRBJ2-1; 8 bases map to TRBD2. Germline V lookup: CDR1 SGHAT, CDR2 FQNNGV. V was clipped by 5 bases and J by 4 bases; unmatched bases: 10. The CDR3 has 16 amino acids. CDR3 region: CASSLTSGGGYNEQFF. The CDR3 DNA reads as TGTGCCAGCAGCCTAACTAGCGGCGGGGGGTACAATGAGCAGTTCTTC. Supplemented by reference TRBV11-2 and TRBJ2-1, the full variable domain reads EAGVAQSPRYKIIEKRQSVAFWCNPISGHATLYWYQQILGQGPKLLIQFQNNGVVDDSQLPKDRFSAERLKGVDSTLKIQPAKLEDSAVYLCASSLTSGGGYNEQFFGPGTRLTVL.

The V and J genes are TRBV19 and TRBJ1-2; TRBD1 matches 8 bases. The V segment lost 7 bases and the J segment 4 bases; nucleotides outside the gene matches: 5. Germline CDR1 is LNHDA and CDR2 is SQIVND (reference sequence). This CDR3 is 13 amino acids long. CDR3 nucleotides: TGTGCCAGTACCTCGCAGGGGGCCTATGGCTACACCTTC. Its protein product is CASTSQGAYGYTF.

The V call is TRBV11-2, the J call TRBJ2-5, with D possibly being TRBD2 (6 bases). The germline V and J ends were trimmed by 5 bases and 2 bases, with 21 bases remaining between them. Per the germline V gene, CDR1 is SGHAT and CDR2 is FQNNGV. This CDR3 spans 17 amino acids. The CDR3 spells CASSPGVASHLQETQYF. The CDR3 DNA reads TGTGCCAGCAGCCCGGGGGTTGCTAGCCACCTTCAAGAGACCCAGTACTTC. The full variable domain, in which reference TRBV11-2 and TRBJ2-5 provide the parts outside the CDR3, is EAGVAQSPRYKIIEKRQSVAFWCNPISGHATLYWYQQILGQGPKLLIQFQNNGVVDDSQLPKDRFSAERLKGVDSTLKIQPAKLEDSAVYLCASSPGVASHLQETQYFGPGTRLLVL.

The chain combines TRBV10-3 with TRBJ2-5; tentatively, D is TRBD1 (6 bases). This CDR3 contains 13 residues. The germline V and J ends were trimmed by 4 bases and 4 bases, with 10 bases remaining between them. Germline values: CDR1 ENHRY, CDR2 SYGVKD. CDR3 residues: CAISGPGVETQYF. The DNA of the CDR3 is TGTGCCATCAGTGGCCCAGGGGTAGAGACCCAGTACTTC.

The DNA for the CDR3 is TGTGCCAGCAGCTTAGGAGGACTGGGTACCTATGGCTACACCTTC. Translated: CASSLGGLGTYGYTF. The chain links TRBV7-9 to TRBJ1-2, with D unresolved. This CDR3 has 15 amino acids. Germline CDR1 reads SEHNR; CDR2 reads FQNEAQ (reference sequence). V lost 1 base to trimming and J lost 4 bases, with 13 bases between them.

This clone came up a few times. This sequence joins TRBV6-1 and TRBJ1-2; 8 bases are a match to TRBD1. Germline V gives CDR1 MNHNS, CDR2 SASEGT. The junction had 10 bases not matched to a gene; V was cut back by 6 bases and J by 7 bases. There are 14 residues in the CDR3. The CDR3 region is CASRPSAGTGGYTF. CDR3 nucleotide sequence: TGTGCCAGCAGACCTTCGGCAGGGACAGGTGGCTACACCTTC.

The gene calls are TRBV2 and TRBJ1-5; 7 bases map to TRBD1. The CDR3 contains 14 residues. Losses at the gene ends were 6 bases for V and 0 bases for J; bases not matched to a gene: 2. CDR1 and CDR2 from the germline V gene are SNHLY and FYNNEI. CDR3 sequence: CASRGDSSNQPQHF. CDR3 sequence (DNA): TGTGCCAGCAGGGGGGACAGTAGCAATCAGCCCCAGCATTTT.

This chain joins TRBV6-7 and TRBJ2-7; 7 bases agree with TRBD1. TRBV6-7 is flagged as an ORF with uncertain function. The CDR3 loop spans 16 amino acids. V shed 6 bases, J shed 0 bases, and the junction held 11 bases outside the gene matches. The chain's CDR3 is CASSKNRGFSSYEQYF. CDR3 bases: TGTGCCAGCAGCAAGAACAGGGGCTTTAGCTCCTACGAGCAGTACTTC.

This rearrangement joins TRBV7-6 to TRBJ2-1; 7 bases are a match to TRBD1. The CDR3 is 12 amino acids. Germline CDR1 reads SGHVS; CDR2 reads FNYEAQ. V shed 1 base, J shed 15 bases, and the junction held 6 bases outside the gene matches. The CDR3 DNA reads TGTGCCAGCAGCTTAGGGACAGGTGGACCGTTCTTC. It codes for CASSLGTGGPFF. The full variable domain, rest sourced from reference TRBV7-6 and TRBJ2-1, is GAGVSQSPRYKVTKRGQDVALRCDPISGHVSLYWYRQALGQGPEFLTYFNYEAQQDKSGLPNDRFSAERPEGSISTLTIQRTEQRDSAMYRCASSLGTGGPFFGPGTRLTVL.

The rearrangement links TRBV28 to TRBJ2-3, with TRBD1 as a possible D gene (6 bases). This CDR3 spans 13 amino acids. In germline, CDR1 is MDHEN, CDR2 SYDVKM. Trimming pared 6 bases from V and 4 bases from J, leaving 11 bases between. The CDR3, as DNA: TGTGCCAGCAGGGAGAGACAGGCAGATACGCAGTATTTT. Protein product: CASRERQADTQYF.

This chain joins TRBV21-1 and TRBJ2-2; TRBD1, as called in the table, went unchecked against the DNA. TRBV21-1 is tagged as a pseudogene. The CDR3 is made up of 16 amino acids. The CDR3 sequence: CASSSKGGRNTGELFF. In DNA, the CDR3 is TGTGCCAGCAGCTCAAAAGGGGGACGTAACACCGGGGAGCTGTTTTTT.